This T cell receptor (beta chain) was captured in a study of human T cells and chemical hapten exposure. Notes on the study in general: Counts of TCRs above 1 in 1000 frequency stayed unchanged with DPC sensitization.

Time point: patch test 3, about 24 weeks after DPC sensitization. Described treatment: therapeutic diphenylcyclopropenone sensitization with weekly scalp DPC. Those who donated were patients with alopecia, 18 to 70 years of age, and suitable for DPC. Individual cDNA molecules (in the library) carried attached unique molecular identifiers. A single record per CDR3 protein comes from TCRdb applying MiXCR to the RACE reads. The sample gives about 82,000 distinct CDR3 sequences, 13% of which show up once; approximately 6.2% is in the top ten. As regards this clonotype: Its specificity is not known.

This CDR3 comprises 15 residues. The germline CDR1 and CDR2 sequences are DFQATT and SNEGSKA (reference sequence). After removal of 3 bases from V and 7 bases from J, the junction contained 10 bases not matched to a gene. The sample consisted of whole blood, taken in connection with sensitization to the hapten diphenylcyclopropenone (DPC). This TCR derives from a woman aged 45-59 years with alopecia areata. Some clones in this sample may be carry-over from other donors' samples. The V call is TRBV20-1, the J call TRBJ2-7; TRBD2 aligns across 12 bases. CDR3 sequence: CSARETSGSLGEQYF. The CDR3 bases are TGCAGTGCTAGGGAGACTAGCGGGAGTTTAGGGGAGCAGTACTTC.